Shown below are 4 T cell receptor beta chains from a single sample sequenced in a study of post-analysis software for immune sequencing data. The study's findings and limits: TRBV segments more frequent in patients than in controls numbered five and included TRBV5-6, TRBV5-1 and TRBV20-1.

cDNA libraries for TCR beta contained unique molecular identifiers. TCRdb reanalysed the PCR reads using MiXCR and keeps one entry per CDR3 protein. The data hold 750,000 to 950,000 distinct CDR3 sequences, with about half observed a single time. Their target antigens are unknown. Sequenced material: blood. The receptors were gathered from a girl aged 10-17 years with multiple sclerosis.

The table lists this clonotype with a few counts. This chain joins TRBV20-1 and TRBJ2-7, with TRBD1 identical over 12 bases. Losses at the gene ends were 6 bases for V and 2 bases for J; bases not matched to a gene: 5. The germline gives CDR1 DFQATT, CDR2 SNEGSKA (reference sequence). The CDR3 is made up of 14 amino acids. The CDR3 reads CSALRDRGPYEQYF. The DNA of the CDR3 is TGCAGTGCCCTCCGGGACAGGGGGCCCTACGAGCAGTACTTC.

V and J are TRBV6-1 and TRBJ2-7; 9 bases map to TRBD2. There are 14 residues in the CDR3. Germline V gene lookup returns CDR1 MNHNS and CDR2 SASEGT. The junction had 4 bases not matched to a gene; V was cut back by 7 bases and J by 0 bases. Written as DNA, the CDR3 is TGTGCCAGCACCGTTAGCGGGAGCTCCTACGAGCAGTACTTC. As protein: CASTVSGSSYEQYF.

The chain has TRBV7-9 and TRBJ2-1, with 9 positions matching TRBD1. The J call is doubtful: the DNA matches TRBJ2-7 better. Germline values: CDR1 SEHNR, CDR2 FQNEAQ (reference sequence). CDR3 length: 15 residues. CDR3 region: CASTEVGQGLYEQYF. The CDR3 DNA reads as TGTGCCAGTACCGAGGTGGGACAGGGTCTCTACGAGCAGTACTTC.

In its sample, this clonotype was seen a few times. The rearrangement links TRBV7-2 to TRBJ1-2; the D gene is possibly TRBD1 (6 bases). Germline V gene lookup returns CDR1 SGHTA and CDR2 FQGNSA. Trimming left V 7 bases short and J 6 bases short, with 21 bases between. The length of the CDR3 is 15 residues. The DNA of the CDR3 is TGTGCCAGCACCGCTTCGGGGGCGGTCGTGGATGGCTACACCTTC. This translates into CASTASGAVVDGYTF.